The 24 T cell receptor beta chains below were found in one sample sequenced in a study of cytomegalovirus exposure and HLA in healthy donors. The PCR employed 60 Vbeta primers together with 13 Jbeta primers. Data came from immunoSEQ multiplex PCR; TCRdb stores just in-frame clones and leaves some out. In the table there are about 120,000 clones, 81% of which are singletons. The sample consisted of PBMCs. Every receptor here comes from a man aged 18 to 29 in good health and CMV-seropositive.

The rearrangement links TRBV7-2 to TRBJ2-5; D possibly corresponds to TRBD2 (5 bases). This CDR3 has 16 residues. Germline CDR1 is SGHTA and CDR2 is FQGNSA. Trimming pared 5 bases from V and 4 bases from J, leaving 20 bases between. The DNA of the CDR3 is TGTGCCAGCAGCCTTCCCCTGAGGAGCGGCTTAGAGACCCAGTACTTC. Protein product: CASSLPLRSGLETQYF. Together with reference TRBV7-2 and TRBJ2-5, the CDR3 gives the full variable domain: GAGVSQSPSNKVTEKGKDVELRCDPISGHTALYWYRQSLGQGLEFLIYFQGNSAPDKSGLPSDRFSAERTGGSVSTLTIQRTQQEDSAVYLCASSLPLRSGLETQYFGPGTRLLVL.

The V and J genes are TRBV11-2 and TRBJ2-5, with a weak D call TRBD1 (6 bases). The end of the DNA is better explained by TRBJ2-7, so the J call may be wrong. Germline V gives CDR1 SGHAT, CDR2 FQNNGV. The CDR3 spans 12 residues. As DNA, the CDR3 is TGTGCCACCGAACAGGGTTCCTACGAGCAGTACTTC. This translates into CATEQGSYEQYF.

This clone has more than one count but fewer than ten. The chain combines TRBV25-1 with TRBJ2-7, with 7 nucleotides matching TRBD2. Germline CDR1 and CDR2: MGHDK and SYGVNS. The CDR3 loop spans 17 amino acids. V shed 0 bases and J 2 bases; nucleotides not matched to a gene: 10. The CDR3 nucleotides are TGTGCCAGCAGTGAATACGACAGAGGGAGGGCAACCTACGAGCAGTACTTC. Translation: CASSEYDRGRATYEQYF.

This chain joins TRBV12-5 and TRBJ1-2; 7 bases are a match to TRBD1. The CDR3 loop spans 17 amino acids. Germline values: CDR1 LGHNT, CDR2 FRNRAP. J gave up 2 bases and V 0 bases, and 9 bases lay outside the gene matches. The CDR3 spells CASGLVISGTVNYGYTF. The CDR3 DNA follows: TGTGCTAGTGGTTTGGTAATTTCTGGGACAGTCAACTATGGCTACACCTTC.

CDR3: CASRTAPNTGELFF. The CDR3 DNA follows: TGTGCCAGCAGGACAGCCCCGAACACCGGGGAGCTGTTTTTT. J is TRBJ2-2 and V is TRBV5-4; the D gene is possibly TRBD1 (5 bases). The CDR3 spans 14 residues. CDR1 SGHNT and CDR2 YYREEE come from the germline V gene (reference sequence). V dropped 5 bases and J dropped 0 bases, with 8 bases sitting between them.

The chain combines TRBV5-4 with TRBJ2-3; 11 nucleotides agree with TRBD2. The CDR3 runs 17 residues. Germline CDR1 reads SGHNT; CDR2 reads YYREEE (reference sequence). Trimming took 0 bases from V and 4 from J; bases not matched to a gene: 7. CDR3 coding DNA: TGTGCCAGCAGCTTGGCACTAGCGGGGGATTTTGCAGATACGCAGTATTTT. Its translation is CASSLALAGDFADTQYF. The complete variable domain, with remaining parts taken from reference TRBV5-4 and TRBJ2-3, reads ETGVTQSPTHLIKTRGQQVTLRCSSQSGHNTVSWYQQALGQGPQFIFQYYREEENGRGNFPPRFSGLQFPNYSSELNVNALELDDSALYLCASSLALAGDFADTQYFGPGTRLTVL.

This clone was seen once. The chain couples TRBV7-9 to TRBJ1-1; 11 positions agree with TRBD1. V was clipped by 2 bases and J by 4 bases; unmatched bases: 9. Germline loops: CDR1 SEHNR, CDR2 FQNEAQ (reference sequence). CDR3 size: 17 residues. The CDR3 bases are TGTGCCAGCAGCTTAAGGGATCCGGGACAGGGGGTCACTGAAGCTTTCTTT. Its translation is CASSLRDPGQGVTEAFF.

About this clone: The junction differs from germline at one of its ends, possibly a read error. The V call is TRBV7-9, the J call TRBJ2-3; no clear D gene. This CDR3 has 14 amino acids. Germline loops: CDR1 SEHNR, CDR2 FQNEAQ (reference sequence). This chain's CDR3 is CSSSIPGTTDTQYF. The CDR3, as DNA: TGTTCCAGCAGCATACCAGGCACCACAGATACGCAGTATTTT.

This clone was detected only a few times. CDR3 nucleotide sequence: TGTGCCAGTAGTGAACAATCTAATCAGCCCCAGCATTTT. It yields the protein CASSEQSNQPQHF. The V call is TRBV19, the J call TRBJ1-5; D not resolved. Germline V lookup: CDR1 LNHDA, CDR2 SQIVND (reference sequence). The CDR3 is made up of 13 amino acids. Between the trimmed V and J ends, which lost 5 bases and 4 bases, there was a span of 9 bases.

The chain joins TRBV7-8 to TRBJ2-5; D uncertain. Trimming left V 6 bases short and J 5 bases short, with 10 bases between. CDR3 size: 12 residues. Germline-derived CDR1 and CDR2 are SGHVS and FQNEAQ. The CDR3 DNA reads TGTGCCAGCAGATTAACCGGGGAGACCCAGTACTTC. This codes for CASRLTGETQYF.

The chain couples TRBV5-6 to TRBJ1-1; tentatively, D is TRBD1 (5 bases). Per germline, CDR1 SGHDT and CDR2 YYEEEE. V was clipped by 2 bases and J by 1 base, with 9 bases between them. The CDR3 extends over 14 amino acids. Here the CDR3 reads CASSLRTSNTEAFF. CDR3 in DNA: TGTGCCAGCAGCTTACGGACATCGAACACTGAAGCTTTCTTT.

The rearrangement uses TRBV10-3 and TRBJ1-5; 7 bases are shared with TRBD1. This CDR3 is built from 14 residues. The germline gives CDR1 ENHRY, CDR2 SYGVKD. V was pared by 10 bases and J by 6 bases, with 12 bases of the junction left unmatched. The chain's CDR3 is CATSQGSLGQPQHF. The DNA of the CDR3 is TGTGCCACCTCACAGGGGTCGTTAGGTCAGCCCCAGCATTTT.

As regards this clone: Its ends do not fully match the called genes, so a read error is possible. This sample includes further DNA sequences coding for the same CDR3. V and J are TRBV7-9 and TRBJ1-6; D possibly corresponds to TRBD1 (6 bases). The V gene's germline CDR1 is SEHNR and CDR2 FQNEAQ (reference sequence). The CDR3 spans 14 residues. The CDR3 protein is CASRRTVDNSPLHF. Written as DNA, the CDR3 is TGTGCCAGCAGAAGGACAGTAGATAATTCGCCCCTCCACTTT.

The rearrangement links TRBV10-1 to TRBJ2-3; 8 positions agree with TRBD2. Unmatched junction bases numbered 2, after V lost 3 bases and J lost 0 bases. CDR1 WNHNN and CDR2 SYGVQD come from the germline V gene (reference sequence). The CDR3 consists of 15 residues. In nucleotides, the CDR3 is TGCGCCAGCAGTGATGCGGGAGGCAGCACAGATACGCAGTATTTT. As protein: CASSDAGGSTDTQYF.

The genes are TRBV5-1 and TRBJ2-3; 7 positions agree with TRBD1. V trimming: 5 bases; J trimming: 2 bases; junction bases outside the gene matches: 8. Per germline, CDR1 SGHRS and CDR2 YFSETQ. The CDR3 has 15 residues. CDR3 in amino acids: CASRDGTAYTDTQYF. The CDR3 nucleotides are TGCGCCAGCAGAGACGGGACAGCCTACACAGATACGCAGTATTTT.

This chain connects TRBV6-4 to TRBJ1-6; D uncertain. The CDR3 is 15 residues long. V dropped 5 bases and J dropped 9 bases, with 17 bases sitting between them. The germline CDR1 and CDR2 sequences are MRHNA and SNTAGT. CDR3 loop: CASSPATGPGSPLHF. The CDR3 bases are TGTGCCAGCAGTCCCGCGACGGGTCCTGGTTCACCCCTCCACTTT.

This sequence joins TRBV10-1 and TRBJ1-6; 8 bases match TRBD1. The CDR3 runs to 17 residues. Germline V gene lookup returns CDR1 WNHNN and CDR2 SYGVQD (reference sequence). The V gene end was trimmed by 9 bases and the J gene end by 8 bases; junction bases not matched to a gene: 18. The CDR3 region has the DNA TGCGCCAGTACTAGGCCTTGGGACAGGCTGCGGGATTCACCCCTCCACTTT. Amino acids: CASTRPWDRLRDSPLHF.

The chain recombines TRBV11-2 with TRBJ1-1; D is ambiguous. Between the trimmed V and J ends, which lost 4 bases and 5 bases, there was a span of 8 bases. CDR3 size: 12 residues. The germline V gene has CDR1 SGHAT and CDR2 FQNNGV. The CDR3 is CASSYASTEAFF. The DNA of the CDR3 is TGTGCCAGCAGCTACGCGTCGACTGAAGCTTTCTTT.

The V call is TRBV7-2, the J call TRBJ2-7, with D possibly being TRBD1 (5 bases). The CDR3 extends over 15 amino acids. Trimming shortened V by 0 bases and J by 6 bases, and 15 bases separated the two germline ends. The germline V gene encodes CDR1 SGHTA and CDR2 FQGNSA. The CDR3 spells CASSLATGAPGEQYF. The DNA for the CDR3 is TGTGCCAGCAGCTTAGCGACTGGGGCTCCGGGCGAGCAGTACTTC.

The gene calls are TRBV7-9 and TRBJ2-7, with 10 nucleotides matching TRBD1. This CDR3 region has 15 residues. Trimming took 1 base from V and 2 from J; bases not matched to a gene: 2. Germline V gene lookup returns CDR1 SEHNR and CDR2 FQNEAQ (reference sequence). The CDR3 nucleotides are TGTGCCAGCAGCTTAGGGGACAGGGGCCCCTACGAGCAGTACTTC. Protein sequence: CASSLGDRGPYEQYF.

This chain connects TRBV9 to TRBJ2-7; 7 bases align to TRBD1. This CDR3 contains 14 residues. Germline values: CDR1 SGDLS, CDR2 YYNGEE. V lost 4 bases to trimming and J lost 10 bases; unmatched junction nucleotides: 14. DNA for the CDR3: TGTGCCAGCAGCCTCGACCCTACAGGGGCGGTACAGTACTTC. Translation gives CASSLDPTGAVQYF.

The rearrangement links TRBV14 to TRBJ1-1; 8 bases map to TRBD1. Germline V lookup: CDR1 SGHDN, CDR2 FVKESK. This CDR3 is built from 16 residues. V lost 0 bases and J lost 1; bases outside the gene matches: 4. The chain's CDR3 is CASSQDWGTGNTEAFF. The CDR3, as DNA: TGTGCCAGCAGCCAAGATTGGGGGACAGGGAACACTGAAGCTTTCTTT. The entire variable domain, with the rest obtained from reference TRBV14 and TRBJ1-1, is as follows: EAGVTQFPSHSVIEKGQTVTLRCDPISGHDNLYWYRRVMGKEIKFLLHFVKESKQDESGMPNNRFLAERTGGTYSTLKVQPAELEDSGVYFCASSQDWGTGNTEAFFGQGTRLTVV.

This clone was seen repeatedly, ten times or more. The chain employs TRBV6-6 and TRBJ1-5, with D possibly matching TRBD1 (6 bases). Trimming cost V 0 bases and J 3 bases, with 9 bases left between them. The CDR3 length is 15 residues. CDR1 and CDR2 (germline): MNHNY, SVGAGI (reference sequence). The CDR3 DNA reads as TGTGCCAGCAGTTACTCGGGACAAAACAATCAGCCCCAGCATTTT. Translating gives CASSYSGQNNQPQHF.

The chain recombines TRBV7-8 with TRBJ2-7; D is ambiguous. The CDR3 is 12 amino acids. The V gene lost 0 bases and the J gene lost 6 bases, with 6 bases spanning the gap. In germline, CDR1 is SGHVS, CDR2 FQNEAQ. The CDR3, as DNA: TGTGCCAGCAGCTTAGCGTTTCTCGAGCAGTACTTC. It codes for CASSLAFLEQYF.